These 10 T cell receptor beta chains share one sample of origin, sequenced in a study of T-cell reconstitution after alpha-beta-depleted transplantation in children. Preparing the TCRbeta library involved the use of unique molecular identifiers. TCRdb analysed the PCR reads with MiXCR anew, one entry per CDR3 protein. This table holds around 200,000 distinct CDR3 sequences, roughly a tenth found once. The starting material was PBMCs, obtained before TCRalphabeta/CD19-depleted stem cell transplant. The receptors come from a child under two years old with acute myeloid leukemia, due to receive a stem cell transplant.

This clonotype was observed at least ten times. The V gene is TRBV4-3, the J gene TRBJ2-1; 10 bases match TRBD2. Germline values: CDR1 LGHNA, CDR2 YSLEER. The V gene end was trimmed by 1 base and the J gene end by 3 bases; junction bases not matched to a gene: 3. The CDR3 consists of 16 residues. The CDR3 reads CASSQVAGGVYNEQFF. For the CDR3, the DNA is TGCGCCAGCAGCCAAGTAGCGGGAGGAGTCTACAATGAGCAGTTCTTC.

This clonotype was picked up many times. This chain uses TRBV7-2 with TRBJ2-7; D possibly corresponds to TRBD2 (5 bases). CDR1 is SGHTA and CDR2 is FQGNSA in the germline V gene. The CDR3 spans 16 residues. Trimming removed 5 bases at V and 1 base at J, with 18 bases between. The CDR3 loop is CASSPGRGSRSYEQYF. CDR3 in DNA: TGTGCCAGCAGCCCCGGCCGGGGAAGCAGATCCTACGAGCAGTACTTC.

The V gene is TRBV18, the J gene TRBJ2-7; 8 bases agree with TRBD1. V shed 3 bases and J 6 bases; nucleotides not matched to a gene: 7. This CDR3 region has 14 residues. Per germline, CDR1 KGHSH and CDR2 LQKENI. CDR3 amino acids: CASSPGTGEIEQYF. CDR3 bases: TGTGCCAGCTCACCGGGGACAGGCGAGATCGAGCAGTACTTC. Looking up the rest from reference TRBV18 and TRBJ2-7 gives the full variable domain: NAGVMQNPRHLVRRRGQEARLRCSPMKGHSHVYWYRQLPEEGLKFMVYLQKENIIDESGMPKERFSAEFPKEGPSILRIQQVVRGDSAAYFCASSPGTGEIEQYFGPGTRLTVT.

Only a few counts were recorded for this clonotype. This chain uses TRBV2 with TRBJ1-1; a possible D gene is TRBD1 (6 bases). Germline V CDR1 and CDR2: SNHLY, FYNNEI. V shed 5 bases and J shed 7 bases, with 14 bases lying between them. This CDR3 has 13 amino acids. CDR3 loop: CASSSLGGVEAFF. The CDR3 DNA sequence: TGTGCCAGCAGTTCTCTAGGGGGAGTTGAAGCTTTCTTT.

Ten or more counts support this clonotype. The V call is TRBV12-3 or TRBV12-4, the J call TRBJ1-1; D perhaps matches TRBD1 (5 bases). The CDR3 length is 15 residues. Trimming shortened V by 5 bases and J by 1 base, and 14 bases separated the two germline ends. CDR3 in DNA: TGTGCCAGCAGTCCCCGCGACAGACCGAACACTGAAGCTTTCTTT. This gives the protein CASSPRDRPNTEAFF.

This clonotype came up many times. The chain uses TRBV7-6 and TRBJ2-5; 10 nucleotides agree with TRBD2. Germline loops: CDR1 SGHVS, CDR2 FNYEAQ. Trimming took 5 bases from V and 7 from J; bases not matched to a gene: 16. CDR3 size: 17 residues. This chain's CDR3 is CASSPRGIAGGPGTQYF. The CDR3 DNA follows: TGTGCCAGCAGCCCCCGGGGAATAGCGGGAGGCCCCGGGACCCAGTACTTC.

This clonotype was seen ten or more times. This chain joins TRBV6-1 and TRBJ1-1, with a weak D call TRBD1 (6 bases). Germline V gives CDR1 MNHNS, CDR2 SASEGT. Trimming pared 5 bases from V and 1 base from J, leaving 11 bases between. This CDR3 contains 14 residues. The CDR3 region has the DNA TGTGCCAGCAGTCCACAGGGAAAGAACACTGAAGCTTTCTTT. Translation gives CASSPQGKNTEAFF.

This clonotype was seen a few times. The rearrangement links TRBV6-2 or TRBV6-3 to TRBJ1-1; possibly TRBD1 for D (5 bases). The CDR3 has 14 residues. With 2 bases removed from V and 4 bases from J, the gap between germline ends came to 11 bases. Germline V CDR1 and CDR2: MNHEY, SVGEGT. The CDR3: CASSYELQGTEAFF. CDR3 nucleotide sequence: TGTGCCAGCAGTTACGAGTTGCAGGGCACTGAAGCTTTCTTT.

This clonotype showed up just a few times. The CDR3, as DNA: TGTGCCAGCAGCTTAGGGGGGACTAGCGGGCAACAAGAGACCCAGTACTTC. Translation: CASSLGGTSGQQETQYF. J is TRBJ2-5 and V is TRBV7-6; 12 nucleotides match TRBD2. CDR1 and CDR2 from the germline V gene are SGHVS and FNYEAQ. This CDR3 spans 17 amino acids. V lost 1 base to trimming and J lost 2 bases; unmatched junction nucleotides: 5.

This clonotype was recorded many times. The chain is built from TRBV20-1 and TRBJ1-1; D remains ambiguous. V was trimmed by 5 bases and J by 0 bases, leaving 10 bases between them. There are 13 residues in the CDR3. The germline V gene encodes CDR1 DFQATT and CDR2 SNEGSKA (reference sequence). The CDR3, as DNA: TGCAGTGCTCCCCACGGGGTGAACACTGAAGCTTTCTTT. It is translated as CSAPHGVNTEAFF.